This TCR beta chain was identified in a study of blood T cell repertoires in COVID-19. Across the whole study: Spain, Italy and the United States supplied samples that represented acute and convalescent COVID-19. T cells, B-cell-depleted T cells, or PBMCs supplied cDNA or gDNA.

Germline V gives CDR1 MGHRA, CDR2 YSYEKL. Trimming took 4 bases from V and 1 from J; bases not matched to a gene: 2. CDR3 length: 14 amino acids. This clone occurred a few times. How the authors handled the data: Reference gene primer amplification gave nucleated cell count estimates. Using immunoSEQ multiplex PCR, the repertoire was profiled, and TCRdb retains in-frame clones only, with some absent. Clone size and the V and J calls come from that table; the DNA yielded D and trimming. Altogether 120,000 to 150,000 clones are present, approximately 88% being singletons, with the ten largest covering around 0.91%.

The TCR was taken from a woman between 50 and 59 years old with acute or convalescent COVID-19. Sequences were obtained from peripheral blood. V gene TRBV4-1 combines with J gene TRBJ1-1; TRBD1 aligns across 8 bases. The CDR3 DNA reads as TGCGCCAGCAGCCCGGACAGGGAGAACACTGAAGCTTTCTTT. Translating it yields CASSPDRENTEAFF.